This record concerns one T cell receptor beta chain sequence. Its specificity is not known. The data derive from a study of monozygotic twins with inflammatory bowel disease. Findings of the study overall: IBD patients share fewer clonotypes with other people than healthy twins do, especially with disease activity. Possibly because of limited power, concordant and discordant twins showed no difference in repertoire similarity.

TCRdb re-called the 5' RACE reads; one entry per CDR3 protein, DNA not given. This sample's table reports around 380,000 distinct CDR3 sequences. Germline V gives CDR1 SEHNR, CDR2 FQNEAQ (reference sequence). The CDR3 length is 13 residues. The specimen was blood. The receptor comes from a human donor with ulcerative colitis or Crohn's disease, or a healthy co-twin of an affected twin (not recorded which). This chain links TRBV7-9 with TRBJ1-5. CDR3 sequence: CASVYLSNQPQHF.